The 7 T cell receptor beta chains below come from one sample, sequenced in a study of blood T cell repertoires in COVID-19. Sequencing was performed with immunoSEQ multiplex PCR; in TCRdb, only in-frame clones are kept and a portion is missing. This repertoire shows around 220,000 clones, under 90% found once; its top ten account for 4.4%. The sequenced sample consisted of peripheral blood. All receptors derive from a man aged 50 or older with acute or convalescent COVID-19.

J is TRBJ1-2 and V is TRBV5-4; 10 bases map to TRBD1. The CDR3 is 15 amino acids. V trimming: 3 bases; J trimming: 5 bases; junction bases outside the gene matches: 7. Per germline, CDR1 SGHNT and CDR2 YYREEE (reference sequence). The CDR3 coding sequence is TGTGCCAGCAGCTCCCGCGGGGGACAGGGGTATGGCTACACCTTC. Amino acids: CASSSRGGQGYGYTF.

This rearrangement joins TRBV10-2 to TRBJ1-2; D is perhaps TRBD1 (6 bases). Germline CDR1 reads WSHSY; CDR2 reads SAAADI. The CDR3 is 12 residues long. V was clipped by 4 bases and J by 7 bases, with 10 bases between them. This CDR3 reads CASSVSRGGYTF. The DNA for the CDR3 is TGCGCCAGCAGTGTCTCCAGGGGTGGCTACACCTTC.

This sequence joins TRBV7-9 and TRBJ2-7; 9 bases align to TRBD1. J was trimmed by 6 bases and V by 6 bases; bases with no gene match: 12. The length of the CDR3 is 15 residues. The germline V gene has CDR1 SEHNR and CDR2 FQNEAQ (reference sequence). CDR3 DNA sequence: TGTGCCAGCAGTGACTCCGGGACAGGGTTGGGCGAGCAGTACTTC. This encodes CASSDSGTGLGEQYF.

V is TRBV6-6 and J is TRBJ1-3, with D uncertain. Germline CDR1 is MNHNY and CDR2 is SVGAGI (reference sequence). CDR3 size: 15 residues. V was cut by 4 bases and J by 0 bases, with 10 bases left in between. Here the CDR3 reads CASSSLAGSGNTIYF. CDR3 in DNA: TGTGCCAGCAGTTCCTTGGCGGGCTCTGGAAACACCATATATTTT.

V usage is TRBV18 and J usage is TRBJ2-7; D is possibly TRBD2 (6 bases). This CDR3 has 13 residues. CDR1 is KGHSH and CDR2 is LQKENI in the germline V gene. Trimming removed 5 bases at V and 0 bases at J, with 8 bases between. The CDR3 loop is CASSSGSSYEQYF. The CDR3 DNA follows: TGTGCCAGCTCATCCGGGAGCTCCTACGAGCAGTACTTC.

The rearrangement joins TRBV29-1 to TRBJ1-5, with TRBD1 matching over 8 bases. In germline, CDR1 is SQVTM, CDR2 ANQGSEA. V trimming: 4 bases; J trimming: 6 bases; junction bases outside the gene matches: 5. The CDR3 totals 13 residues. CDR3 nucleotide sequence: TGCAGCGTTGCCGGACAGGGCGGTCAGCCCCAGCATTTT. This codes for CSVAGQGGQPQHF.

The V call is TRBV7-8, the J call TRBJ1-1; D is ambiguous. This CDR3 is built from 13 residues. Germline assignment: CDR1 SGHVS and CDR2 FQNEAQ. With 5 bases removed from V and 8 bases from J, the gap between germline ends came to 15 bases. Here the CDR3 DNA reads TGTGCCAGCAGCCTGAGAGAGGGTCTGGAAGCTTTCTTT. This encodes CASSLREGLEAFF.